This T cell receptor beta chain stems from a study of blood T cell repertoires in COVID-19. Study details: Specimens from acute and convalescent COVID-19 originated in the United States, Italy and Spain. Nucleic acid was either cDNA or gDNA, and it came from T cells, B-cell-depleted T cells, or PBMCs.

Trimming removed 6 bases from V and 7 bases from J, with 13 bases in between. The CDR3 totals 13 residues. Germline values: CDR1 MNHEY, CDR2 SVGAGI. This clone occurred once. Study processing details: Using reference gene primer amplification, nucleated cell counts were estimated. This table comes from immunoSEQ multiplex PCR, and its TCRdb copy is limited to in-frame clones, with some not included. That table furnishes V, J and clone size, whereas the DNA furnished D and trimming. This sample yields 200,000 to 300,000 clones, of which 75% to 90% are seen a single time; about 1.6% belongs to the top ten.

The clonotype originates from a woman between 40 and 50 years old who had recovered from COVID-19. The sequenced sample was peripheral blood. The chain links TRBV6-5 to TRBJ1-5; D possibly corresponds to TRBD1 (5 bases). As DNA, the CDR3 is TGTGCCAGCAGCCTAACAGGAGGGCAGCCCCAGCATTTT. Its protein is CASSLTGGQPQHF.